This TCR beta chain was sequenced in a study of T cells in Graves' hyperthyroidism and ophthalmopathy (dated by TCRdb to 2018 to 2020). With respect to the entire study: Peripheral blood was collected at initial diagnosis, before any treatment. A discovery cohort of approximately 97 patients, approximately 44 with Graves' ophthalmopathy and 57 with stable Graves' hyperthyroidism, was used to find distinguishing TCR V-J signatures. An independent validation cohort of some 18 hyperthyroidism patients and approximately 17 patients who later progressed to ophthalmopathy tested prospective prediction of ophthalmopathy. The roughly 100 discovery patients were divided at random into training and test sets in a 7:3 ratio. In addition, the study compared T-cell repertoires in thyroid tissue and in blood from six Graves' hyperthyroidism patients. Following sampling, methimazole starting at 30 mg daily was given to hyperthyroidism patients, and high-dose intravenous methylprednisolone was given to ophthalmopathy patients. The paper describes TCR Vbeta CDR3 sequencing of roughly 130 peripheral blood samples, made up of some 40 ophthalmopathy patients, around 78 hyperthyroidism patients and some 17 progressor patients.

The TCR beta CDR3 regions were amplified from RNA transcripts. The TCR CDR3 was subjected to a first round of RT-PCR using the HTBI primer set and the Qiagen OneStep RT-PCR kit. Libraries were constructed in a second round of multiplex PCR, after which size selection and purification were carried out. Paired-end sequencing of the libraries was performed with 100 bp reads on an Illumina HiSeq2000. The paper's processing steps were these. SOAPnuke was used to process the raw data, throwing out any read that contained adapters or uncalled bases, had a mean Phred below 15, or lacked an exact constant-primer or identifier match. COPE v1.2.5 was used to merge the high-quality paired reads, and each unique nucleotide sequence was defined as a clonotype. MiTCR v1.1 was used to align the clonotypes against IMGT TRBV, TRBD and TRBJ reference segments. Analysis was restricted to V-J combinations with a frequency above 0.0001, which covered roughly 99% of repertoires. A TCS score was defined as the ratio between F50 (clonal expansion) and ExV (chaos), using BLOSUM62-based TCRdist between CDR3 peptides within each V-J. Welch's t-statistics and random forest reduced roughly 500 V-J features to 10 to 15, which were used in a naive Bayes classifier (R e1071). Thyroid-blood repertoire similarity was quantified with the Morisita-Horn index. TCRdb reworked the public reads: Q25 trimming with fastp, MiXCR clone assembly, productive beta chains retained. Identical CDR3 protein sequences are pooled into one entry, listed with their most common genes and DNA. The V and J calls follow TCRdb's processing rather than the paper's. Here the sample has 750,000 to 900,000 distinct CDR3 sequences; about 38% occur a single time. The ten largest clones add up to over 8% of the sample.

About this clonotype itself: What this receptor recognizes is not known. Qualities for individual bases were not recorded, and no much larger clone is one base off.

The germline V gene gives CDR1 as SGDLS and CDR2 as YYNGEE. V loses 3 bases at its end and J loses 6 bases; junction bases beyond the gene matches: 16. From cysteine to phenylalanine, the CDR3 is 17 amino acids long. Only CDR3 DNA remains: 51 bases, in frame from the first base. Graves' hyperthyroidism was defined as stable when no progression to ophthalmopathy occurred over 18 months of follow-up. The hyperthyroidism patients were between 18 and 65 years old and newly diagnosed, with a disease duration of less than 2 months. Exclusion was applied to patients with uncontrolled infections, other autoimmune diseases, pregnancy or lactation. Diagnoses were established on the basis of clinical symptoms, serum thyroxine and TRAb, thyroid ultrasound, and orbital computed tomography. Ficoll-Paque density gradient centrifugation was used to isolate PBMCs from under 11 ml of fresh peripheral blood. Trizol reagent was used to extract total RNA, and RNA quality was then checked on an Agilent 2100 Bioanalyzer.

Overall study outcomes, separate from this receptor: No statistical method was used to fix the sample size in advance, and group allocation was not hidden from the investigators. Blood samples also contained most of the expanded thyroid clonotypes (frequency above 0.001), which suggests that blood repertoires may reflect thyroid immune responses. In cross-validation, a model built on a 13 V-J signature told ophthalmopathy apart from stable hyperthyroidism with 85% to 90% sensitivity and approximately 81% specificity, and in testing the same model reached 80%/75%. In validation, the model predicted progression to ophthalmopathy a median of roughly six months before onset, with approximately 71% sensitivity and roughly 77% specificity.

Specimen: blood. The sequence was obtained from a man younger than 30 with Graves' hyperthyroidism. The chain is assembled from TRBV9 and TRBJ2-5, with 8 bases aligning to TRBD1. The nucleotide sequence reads TGTGCCAGCAGCGAAACTGAAGTAGGGACAGGAGCGAAGACCCAGTACTTC. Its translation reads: CASSETEVGTGAKTQYF.